Listed below are T cell receptor beta chains from one sample, sequenced in a study of T cell repertoires in cytomegalovirus infection. No cognate antigen is known for these TCRs. MiXCR was run by TCRdb on the reads, yielding one entry per CDR3 protein. Counted here are tens of thousands of distinct CDR3 sequences, approximately 22% occurring once; the ten biggest clones make up 55% to 75%. This specimen consisted of CD8+ T cells from cultured PBMCs, obtained from culture after CMV antigen stimulation. These receptors were obtained from a human donor in good health (CMV status not recorded). Some clones in this sample may be carry-over from other donors' samples. The CDR3 runs from the conserved cysteine through the conserved F or W. Each record gives: clone size, D gene, V gene, J gene, CDR3 protein, CDR3 DNA. D genes are given only for firm matches. The size entry is marked missing in some rows and otherwise reads once, few, many or a size class.

size: -; D: -; V: TRBV12-3/TRBV12-4; J: TRBJ1-3; CDR3: CASSSSGDTIYF; DNA: TGTGCCAGCAGCTCTAGTGGGGACACCATATATTTT
size: -; D: -; V: TRBV7-8; J: TRBJ1-2; CDR3: CASSLGVGDSEITVYGYTF; DNA: TGTGCCAGCAGCTTAGGGGTCGGGGACTCGGAGATCACGGTCTATGGCTACACCTTC
size: few; D: -; V: TRBV7-2; J: TRBJ2-7; CDR3: CASSSPLTYEQYF; DNA: TGTGCCAGCAGCTCCCCTTTAACCTACGAGCAGTACTTC
size: -; D: -; V: TRBV11-2; J: TRBJ2-3; CDR3: CASSTDSARTDTQYF; DNA: TGTGCCAGCAGCACGGACAGCGCCAGGACAGATACGCAGTATTTT
size: -; D: -; V: TRBV12-3/TRBV12-4; J: TRBJ1-5; CDR3: CASSIPGANQPQHF; DNA: TGTGCCAGCAGTATCCCGGGGGCGAATCAGCCCCAGCATTTT
size: many; D: TRBD1; V: TRBV11-2; J: TRBJ2-7; CDR3: CASSLRQGTGLSSYEQYF; DNA: TGTGCCAGCAGCTTAAGACAAGGGACAGGGCTGAGCTCCTACGAGCAGTACTTC
size: -; D: -; V: TRBV12-3/TRBV12-4; J: TRBJ1-2; CDR3: CASQDQLYNYGYTF; DNA: TGTGCCAGCCAAGATCAGCTCTATAACTATGGCTACACCTTC
size: few; D: TRBD1; V: TRBV6-2/TRBV6-3; J: TRBJ2-7; CDR3: CASSYPWTGSVDEQYF; DNA: TGTGCCAGCAGTTATCCCTGGACAGGGTCCGTGGACGAGCAGTACTTC
size: few; D: -; V: TRBV6-2/TRBV6-3; J: TRBJ2-7; CDR3: CASILSSTGGHYEQYF; DNA: TGTGCCAGCATTCTATCCAGCACCGGCGGTCACTACGAGCAGTACTTC
size: -; D: -; V: TRBV28; J: TRBJ1-2; CDR3: CASSAFRGDGYTF; DNA: TGTGCCAGCAGTGCCTTCAGGGGAGATGGCTACACCTTC
size: -; D: TRBD1; V: TRBV10-3; J: TRBJ1-2; CDR3: CAISGDRVYGYTF; DNA: TGTGCCATCAGTGGGGACAGGGTGTATGGCTACACCTTC
size: few; D: -; V: TRBV7-2; J: TRBJ2-7; CDR3: CASSLGRSLDEQYF; DNA: TGTGCCAGCAGCTTAGGCCGGTCCCTAGACGAGCAGTACTTC
size: few; D: -; V: TRBV5-6; J: TRBJ1-2; CDR3: CASSLGGKVYGYTF; DNA: TGTGCCAGCAGCTTAGGGGGGAAGGTCTATGGCTACACCTTC
size: many; D: -; V: TRBV4-2; J: TRBJ1-1; CDR3: CASSQERGLGTEAFF; DNA: TGTGCCAGCAGCCAAGAGCGGGGGTTAGGGACTGAAGCTTTCTTT
size: few; D: -; V: TRBV7-2; J: TRBJ2-5; CDR3: CASSPKAPLYQETQYF; DNA: TGTGCCAGCAGCCCGAAGGCCCCTTTGTACCAAGAGACCCAGTACTTC
size: -; D: TRBD1; V: TRBV24-1; J: TRBJ2-2; CDR3: CATSDPRTGTNTGELFF; DNA: TGTGCCACCAGTGATCCGCGGACAGGGACGAACACCGGGGAGCTGTTTTTT
size: -; D: -; V: TRBV5-5; J: TRBJ1-5; CDR3: CASSLKRNQPQHF; DNA: TGTGCCAGCAGCTTGAAGCGCAATCAGCCCCAGCATTTT
size: -; D: -; V: TRBV12-3/TRBV12-4; J: TRBJ2-7; CDR3: CASSQKLVHEQYF; DNA: TGTGCCAGCAGCCAGAAACTAGTCCACGAGCAGTACTTC
size: few; D: -; V: TRBV11-2; J: TRBJ1-4; CDR3: CASSLGRRGVWGEKLFF; DNA: TGTGCCAGCAGCTTAGGCCGGAGGGGGGTCTGGGGTGAAAAACTGTTTTTT
size: -; D: -; V: TRBV12-3/TRBV12-4; J: TRBJ1-1; CDR3: CASSPTGRANTEAFF; DNA: TGTGCCAGCAGTCCTACAGGACGGGCCAACACTGAAGCTTTCTTT
size: -; D: -; V: TRBV7-2; J: TRBJ2-4; CDR3: CASSSDGVGIQYF; DNA: TGTGCCAGCAGCTCGGACGGGGTTGGCATTCAGTACTTC
size: -; D: TRBD1; V: TRBV6-2/TRBV6-3; J: TRBJ1-1; CDR3: CDSSLRGQDVNTEAFF; DNA: TGTGACAGCAGCCTCAGGGGGCAGGACGTGAACACTGAAGCTTTCTTT
size: -; D: -; V: TRBV12-3/TRBV12-4; J: TRBJ2-1; CDR3: CASSSYSDEQFF; DNA: TGTGCCAGCAGTTCATATTCGGATGAGCAGTTCTTC
size: -; D: -; V: TRBV6-2/TRBV6-3; J: TRBJ2-3; CDR3: CASSYVLGQSMDTQYF; DNA: TGTGCCAGCAGTTACGTCTTGGGTCAAAGTATGGATACGCAGTATTTT
size: -; D: -; V: TRBV19; J: TRBJ1-3; CDR3: CASSVTGTPSGNTIYF; DNA: TGTGCCAGTAGTGTAACAGGAACTCCCTCTGGAAACACCATATATTTT
size: few; D: -; V: TRBV4-1; J: TRBJ2-7; CDR3: CASSQADEQYF; DNA: TGCGCCAGCAGCCAAGCCGACGAGCAGTACTTC
size: few; D: TRBD1; V: TRBV5-1; J: TRBJ1-2; CDR3: CASSPDRAKGYTF; DNA: TGCGCCAGCAGCCCTGACAGGGCTAAGGGCTACACCTTC
size: few; D: TRBD2; V: TRBV6-5; J: TRBJ2-1; CDR3: CASRWTSGGAAYNEQFF; DNA: TGTGCCAGCAGATGGACTAGCGGGGGGGCGGCCTACAATGAGCAGTTCTTC
size: -; D: -; V: TRBV12-3/TRBV12-4; J: TRBJ2-1; CDR3: CASTRPGISYNEQFF; DNA: TGTGCCAGCACTCGACCGGGGATCTCCTACAATGAGCAGTTCTTC
size: many; D: -; V: TRBV2; J: TRBJ1-4; CDR3: CASSEGFRTANEKLFF; DNA: TGTGCCAGCAGTGAGGGTTTCAGGACAGCAAACGAAAAACTGTTTTTT
size: few; D: -; V: TRBV7-8; J: TRBJ1-1; CDR3: CASSGGGWTEAFF; DNA: TGTGCCAGCAGCGGAGGAGGCTGGACTGAAGCTTTCTTT
size: -; D: -; V: TRBV4-2; J: TRBJ1-1; CDR3: CASSQEPRKEAFF; DNA: TGTGCCAGCAGCCAAGAGCCCAGGAAAGAAGCTTTCTTT
size: few; D: TRBD1; V: TRBV7-9; J: TRBJ2-7; CDR3: CASSSQTGGHEQYF; DNA: TGTGCCAGCAGCTCCCAGACAGGGGGCCACGAGCAGTACTTC
size: many; D: -; V: TRBV4-3; J: TRBJ1-4; CDR3: CASSQGPGTTNEKLFF; DNA: TGCGCCAGCAGCCAAGGGCCAGGTACAACTAATGAAAAACTGTTTTTT
size: -; D: -; V: TRBV6-8; J: TRBJ2-5; CDR3: CASSYGGPPETQYF; DNA: TGTGCCAGCAGTTACGGGGGACCCCCGGAGACCCAGTACTTC
size: -; D: TRBD1; V: TRBV5-1; J: TRBJ2-7; CDR3: CASRATGDEQYF; DNA: TGCGCCAGCAGGGCGACAGGGGACGAGCAGTACTTC
size: -; D: TRBD2; V: TRBV12-3/TRBV12-4; J: TRBJ2-7; CDR3: CASSLAGAIYEQYF; DNA: TGTGCCAGCAGCTTAGCGGGGGCAATCTACGAGCAGTACTTC
size: few; D: -; V: TRBV6-1; J: TRBJ1-1; CDR3: CASSEGANTEAFF; DNA: TGTGCCAGCAGTGAAGGGGCGAACACTGAAGCTTTCTTT
size: -; D: -; V: TRBV6-6; J: TRBJ1-6; CDR3: CASRPGTATNSPLHF; DNA: TGTGCCAGCAGACCCGGGACCGCCACTAATTCACCCCTCCACTTT
size: few; D: -; V: TRBV7-8; J: TRBJ2-7; CDR3: CASSFSGVSSYEQYF; DNA: TGTGCCAGCAGCTTTTCGGGGGTAAGCTCCTACGAGCAGTACTTC
size: few; D: TRBD1; V: TRBV4-1; J: TRBJ2-7; CDR3: CASSQVRTGSDEQYF; DNA: TGCGCCAGCAGCCAAGTCAGGACAGGCTCGGACGAGCAGTACTTC
size: -; D: -; V: TRBV7-6; J: TRBJ1-4; CDR3: CASSLIRELEKKLFF; DNA: TGTGCCAGCAGCTTAATTAGGGAATTAGAAAAAAAACTGTTTTTT
size: few; D: TRBD1; V: TRBV7-8; J: TRBJ1-1; CDR3: CASSFGQGATEAFF; DNA: TGTGCCAGCAGCTTTGGACAGGGGGCCACTGAAGCTTTCTTT
size: -; D: -; V: TRBV27; J: TRBJ1-2; CDR3: CASSPYGGGGYGYTF; DNA: TGTGCCAGCAGTCCCTACGGGGGTGGAGGCTATGGCTACACCTTC
size: few; D: -; V: TRBV2; J: TRBJ2-7; CDR3: CASSETGNSYEQYF; DNA: TGTGCCAGCAGTGAAACAGGGAATTCCTACGAGCAGTACTTC
size: few; D: -; V: TRBV7-9; J: TRBJ2-2; CDR3: CASSFDATGELFF; DNA: TGTGCCAGCAGCTTTGATGCCACCGGGGAGCTGTTTTTT
size: few; D: TRBD1; V: TRBV7-2; J: TRBJ1-4; CDR3: CASSPPTGAEGYEKLFF; DNA: TGTGCCAGCAGCCCACCTACAGGGGCAGAGGGGTATGAAAAACTGTTTTTT
size: few; D: -; V: TRBV10-2; J: TRBJ2-5; CDR3: CASSPRADQETQYF; DNA: TGCGCCAGCAGTCCCCGGGCAGATCAAGAGACCCAGTACTTC
size: -; D: -; V: TRBV6-6; J: TRBJ2-5; CDR3: CASSPGPQETQYF; DNA: TGTGCCAGCAGCCCGGGACCCCAAGAGACCCAGTACTTC
size: -; D: -; V: TRBV14; J: TRBJ2-2; CDR3: CASSQDTSNTGELFF; DNA: TGTGCCAGCAGCCAAGACACCTCGAACACCGGGGAGCTGTTTTTT
size: few; D: TRBD2; V: TRBV7-2; J: TRBJ2-1; CDR3: CASSSTVTSARGQFF; DNA: TGTGCCAGCAGCTCGACCGTTACTAGCGCCCGGGGGCAGTTCTTC
size: -; D: -; V: TRBV7-7; J: TRBJ2-3; CDR3: CASSATPGNTDTQYF; DNA: TGTGCCAGCAGCGCGACCCCCGGGAACACAGATACGCAGTATTTT
size: -; D: -; V: TRBV19; J: TRBJ2-7; CDR3: CASSIVGSGSYEQYF; DNA: TGTGCCAGTAGTATAGTGGGCAGTGGCTCCTACGAGCAGTACTTC
size: few; D: TRBD1; V: TRBV12-3/TRBV12-4; J: TRBJ1-1; CDR3: CASTNRDSLIEAFF; DNA: TGTGCCAGCACCAACCGGGACAGCCTGATTGAAGCTTTCTTT